This TCR beta chain was sequenced in a study of glioma-infiltrating T cells after dendritic cell vaccination. Across the whole study: Dendritic cells derived from monocytes and pulsed with autologous tumor lysate formed the vaccine. Study-wide findings and caveats: No direct clonality-survival link was found; a diverse polyclonal response may matter.

Time point reported: after dendritic cell vaccination, including at tumor progression/relapse. The germline gives CDR1 SGHRS, CDR2 YFSETQ. The CDR3 totals 16 residues. V lost 6 bases to trimming and J lost 5 bases; unmatched junction nucleotides: 11. As for this clone: Its target is unknown.

The PCR used 60 V beta and 13 J beta primers. Only in-frame clones appear in the TCRdb table, and some are missing; sequencing was by immunoSEQ multiplex PCR. This sample has about 110,000 clones; around 91% occur once, and the top ten carry 2.7%. The chain carries TRBV5-1 and TRBJ2-2; 9 nucleotides agree with TRBD2. The sequencing used blood, collected after dendritic cell vaccination. This clonotype was sampled from a human donor with glioblastoma. CDR3 coding DNA: TGCGCCAGCACCGACGCGGGGGGGGCTGGGACCGGGGAGCTGTTTTTT. It translates to CASTDAGGAGTGELFF.